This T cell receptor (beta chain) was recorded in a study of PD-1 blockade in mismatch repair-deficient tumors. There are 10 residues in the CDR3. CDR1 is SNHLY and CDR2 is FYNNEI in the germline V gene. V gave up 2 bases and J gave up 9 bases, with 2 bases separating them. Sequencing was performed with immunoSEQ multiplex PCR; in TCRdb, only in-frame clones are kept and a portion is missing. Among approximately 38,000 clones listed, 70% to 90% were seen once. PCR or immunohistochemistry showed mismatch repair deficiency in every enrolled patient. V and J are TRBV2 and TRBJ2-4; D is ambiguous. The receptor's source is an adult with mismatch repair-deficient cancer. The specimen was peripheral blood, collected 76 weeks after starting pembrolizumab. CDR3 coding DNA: TGTGCCAGCAGTGAACTCATTCAGTACTTC. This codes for CASSELIQYF.